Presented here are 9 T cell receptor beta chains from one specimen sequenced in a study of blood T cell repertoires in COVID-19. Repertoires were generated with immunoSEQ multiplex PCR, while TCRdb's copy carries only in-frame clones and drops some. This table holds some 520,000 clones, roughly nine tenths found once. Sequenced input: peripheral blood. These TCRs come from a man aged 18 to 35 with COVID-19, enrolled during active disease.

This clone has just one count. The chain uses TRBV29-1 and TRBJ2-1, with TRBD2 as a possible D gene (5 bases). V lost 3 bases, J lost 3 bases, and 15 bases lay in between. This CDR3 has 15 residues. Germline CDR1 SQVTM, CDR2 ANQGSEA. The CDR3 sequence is CSVDLRAGNYNEQFF. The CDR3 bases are TGCAGCGTTGACCTCCGTGCCGGGAACTACAATGAGCAGTTCTTC.

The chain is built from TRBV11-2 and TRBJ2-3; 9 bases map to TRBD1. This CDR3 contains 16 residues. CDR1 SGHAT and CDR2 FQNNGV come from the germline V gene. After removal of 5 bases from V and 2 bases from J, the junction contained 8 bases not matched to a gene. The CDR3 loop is CASSALDRGYTDTQYF. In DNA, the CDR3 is TGTGCCAGCAGCGCATTAGACAGGGGGTACACAGATACGCAGTATTTT. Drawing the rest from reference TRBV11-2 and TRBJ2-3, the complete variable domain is EAGVAQSPRYKIIEKRQSVAFWCNPISGHATLYWYQQILGQGPKLLIQFQNNGVVDDSQLPKDRFSAERLKGVDSTLKIQPAKLEDSAVYLCASSALDRGYTDTQYFGPGTRLTVL.

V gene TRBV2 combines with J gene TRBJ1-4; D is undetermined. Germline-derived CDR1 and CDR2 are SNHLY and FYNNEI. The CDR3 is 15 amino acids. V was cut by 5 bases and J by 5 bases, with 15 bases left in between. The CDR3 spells CASSRVGRNNEKLFF. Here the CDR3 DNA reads TGTGCCAGCAGTAGAGTGGGCAGGAACAATGAAAAACTGTTTTTT. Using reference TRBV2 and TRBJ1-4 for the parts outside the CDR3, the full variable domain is EPEVTQTPSHQVTQMGQEVILRCVPISNHLYFYWYRQILGQKVEFLVSFYNNEISEKSEIFDDQFSVERPDGSNFTLKIRSTKLEDSAMYFCASSRVGRNNEKLFFGSGTQLSVL.

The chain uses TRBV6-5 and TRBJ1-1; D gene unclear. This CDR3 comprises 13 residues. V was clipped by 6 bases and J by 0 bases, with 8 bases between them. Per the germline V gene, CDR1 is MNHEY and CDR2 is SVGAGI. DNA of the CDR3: TGTGCCAGCAGGATACTACTGAACACTGAAGCTTTCTTT. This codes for CASRILLNTEAFF.

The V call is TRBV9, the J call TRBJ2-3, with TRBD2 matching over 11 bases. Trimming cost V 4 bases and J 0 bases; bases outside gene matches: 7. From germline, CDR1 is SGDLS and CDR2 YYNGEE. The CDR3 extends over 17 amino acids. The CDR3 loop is CASSNGLAGPSTDTQYF. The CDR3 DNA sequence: TGTGCCAGCAGCAACGGACTAGCGGGCCCTAGCACAGATACGCAGTATTTT.

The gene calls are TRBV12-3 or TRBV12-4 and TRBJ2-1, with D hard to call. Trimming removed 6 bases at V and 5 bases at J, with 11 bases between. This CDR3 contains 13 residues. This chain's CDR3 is CASSPAYNNEQFF. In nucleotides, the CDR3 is TGTGCCAGCAGCCCAGCGTATAACAATGAGCAGTTCTTC.

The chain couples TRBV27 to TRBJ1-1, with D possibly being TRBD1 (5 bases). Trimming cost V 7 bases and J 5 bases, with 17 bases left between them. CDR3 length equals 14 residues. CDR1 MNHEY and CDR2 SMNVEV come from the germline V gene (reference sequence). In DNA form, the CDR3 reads TGTGCCAGCATCCTTTTTGGTGGGGCGACTGAAGCTTTCTTT. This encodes CASILFGGATEAFF.

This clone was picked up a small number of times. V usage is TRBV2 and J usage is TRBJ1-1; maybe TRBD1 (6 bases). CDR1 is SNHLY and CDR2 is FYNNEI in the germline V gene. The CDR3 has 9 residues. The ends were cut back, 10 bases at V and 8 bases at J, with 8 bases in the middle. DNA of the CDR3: TGTGCCACCCAGGGGGAAGCTTTCTTT. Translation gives CATQGEAFF.

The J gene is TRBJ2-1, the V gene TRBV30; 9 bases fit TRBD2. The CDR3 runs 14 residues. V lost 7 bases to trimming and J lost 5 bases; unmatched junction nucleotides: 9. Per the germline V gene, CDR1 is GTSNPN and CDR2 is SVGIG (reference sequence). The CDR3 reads CAYTLAGSHNEQFF. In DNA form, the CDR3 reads TGTGCCTACACACTAGCGGGTAGCCACAATGAGCAGTTCTTC.